This T cell receptor (beta chain) originates from a study of vaccination and CD4 T cells after COVID-19. General observations from the study: Although the median of SARS-CoV-2-reactive clonotypes rose from approximately 21 to 38, the change was not significant. Convalescent patients had a median roughly 85% of post-vaccine SARS-CoV-2-reactive clones that were detected only after vaccination, not before it. Convalescent patients' vaccine-specific clones were spike mono-reactive in 304 of 307 cases.

Once obtained from cultured CD4+ T cells, the DNA was sequenced using the Oncomine TCR Beta short-read assay. Cultures of CD4+ T cells served as the source for extracting genomic DNA. TCRdb reanalysed the PCR reads using MiXCR and keeps one entry per CDR3 protein. The table lists thousands of distinct CDR3 sequences, around 79% of them singletons. This clonotype showed up just a few times. As yet, its antigen is unknown. As to treatment: roughly nine-day PBMC culture with coronavirus spike peptide pools or control peptides (ViraFEST assay). The CDR3 length is 12 residues. CDR1 MDHEN and CDR2 SYDVKM come from the germline V gene. Trimming stripped 7 bases from V and 5 bases from J, with 11 bases between.

The source of this sequence is a human donor who had recovered from COVID-19. The specimen sequenced was CD4+ T cells from blood, cultured in vitro. The chain links TRBV28 to TRBJ1-2; D remains ambiguous. CDR3 in amino acids: CASMLLHYGYTF. CDR3 bases: TGTGCCAGCATGCTCCTACATTATGGCTACACCTTC.